The T cell receptor beta chain under discussion was sequenced for a study of cytomegalovirus exposure and HLA in healthy donors. The PCR made use of 60 Vbeta and 13 Jbeta primers. Method: immunoSEQ multiplex PCR; TCRdb's copy keeps in-frame clones and lacks some. The sample holds 100,000 to 150,000 clones, about 85% seen once. This CDR3 region has 14 residues. Germline CDR1 and CDR2: SEHNR and FQNEAQ (reference sequence). V gave up 6 bases and J gave up 0 bases; unmatched junction bases: 5. The specimen was PBMCs. This sequence was found in a man between 18 and 35 years old in good health and CMV-seropositive. The chain links TRBV7-9 to TRBJ2-7; TRBD1 matches 7 bases. In DNA, the CDR3 is TGTGCCAGCAGTGCCGGGGACAGCTCCTACGAGCAGTACTTC. The encoded protein is CASSAGDSSYEQYF.